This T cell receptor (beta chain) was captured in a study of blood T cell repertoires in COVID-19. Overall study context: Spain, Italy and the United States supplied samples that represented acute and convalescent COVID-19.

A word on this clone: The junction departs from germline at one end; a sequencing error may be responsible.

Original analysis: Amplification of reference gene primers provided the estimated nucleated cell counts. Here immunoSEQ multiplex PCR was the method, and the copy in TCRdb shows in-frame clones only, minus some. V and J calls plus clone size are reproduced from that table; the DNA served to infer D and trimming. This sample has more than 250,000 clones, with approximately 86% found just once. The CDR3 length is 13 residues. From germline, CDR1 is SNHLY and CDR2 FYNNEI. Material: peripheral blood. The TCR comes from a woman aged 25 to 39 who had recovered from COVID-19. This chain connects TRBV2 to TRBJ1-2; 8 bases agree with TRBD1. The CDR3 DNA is TGTGCCAGCAGGGAAGACAGGGGCGAGGGCTACACCTTC. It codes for CASREDRGEGYTF.